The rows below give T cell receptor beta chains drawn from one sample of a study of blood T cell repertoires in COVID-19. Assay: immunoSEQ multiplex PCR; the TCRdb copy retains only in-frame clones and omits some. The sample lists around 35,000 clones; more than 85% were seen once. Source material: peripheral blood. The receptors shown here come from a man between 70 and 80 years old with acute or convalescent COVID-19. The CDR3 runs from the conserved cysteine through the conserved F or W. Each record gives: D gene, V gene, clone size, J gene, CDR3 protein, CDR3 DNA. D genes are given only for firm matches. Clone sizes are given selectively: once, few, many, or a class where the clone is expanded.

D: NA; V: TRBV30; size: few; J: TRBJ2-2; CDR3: CAWGERANTGELFF; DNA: TGTGCCTGGGGAGAGCGCGCGAACACCGGGGAGCTGTTTTTT
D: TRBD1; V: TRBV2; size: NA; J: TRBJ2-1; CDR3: CASSAYPGQGVPREQFF; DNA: TGTGCCAGCAGTGCATACCCCGGACAGGGGGTCCCTCGGGAGCAGTTCTTC
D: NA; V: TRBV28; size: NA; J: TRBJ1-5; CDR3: CASSFRDPGQPQHF; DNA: TGTGCCAGCAGTTTCCGGGATCCAGGTCAGCCCCAGCATTTT
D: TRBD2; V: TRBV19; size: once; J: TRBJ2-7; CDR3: CASSTTGTSVSYEQYF; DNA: TGTGCCAGTAGTACTACCGGGACTAGCGTCTCCTACGAGCAGTACTTC
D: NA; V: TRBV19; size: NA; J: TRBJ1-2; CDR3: CASSRGDLNYGYTF; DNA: TGTGCCAGTTCGCGGGGGGATCTTAACTATGGCTACACCTTC
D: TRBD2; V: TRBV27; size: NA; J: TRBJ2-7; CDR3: CASSRVSGTSSYEQYF; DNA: TGTGCCAGCAGCCGCGTTAGCGGGACGAGCTCCTACGAGCAGTACTTC
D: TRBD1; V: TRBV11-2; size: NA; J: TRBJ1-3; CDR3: CASSFGQGVSGNTIYF; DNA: TGTGCCAGCAGCTTTGGACAGGGGGTCTCTGGAAACACCATATATTTT
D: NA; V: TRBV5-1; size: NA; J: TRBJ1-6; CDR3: CASTVEGLHNSPLHF; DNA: TGCGCCAGCACGGTGGAGGGACTTCATAATTCACCCCTCCACTTT
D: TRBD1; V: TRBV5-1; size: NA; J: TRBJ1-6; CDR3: CASSLATTGYSPLHF; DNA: TGCGCCAGCAGCTTGGCGACGACAGGGTACTCACCCCTCCACTTT
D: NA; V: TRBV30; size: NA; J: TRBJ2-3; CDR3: CAWSEPGTDTQYF; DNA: TGTGCCTGGAGTGAGCCAGGGACAGATACGCAGTATTTT
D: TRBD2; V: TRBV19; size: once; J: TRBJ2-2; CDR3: CASMALAGDTGELFF; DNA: TGTGCCAGTATGGCTCTGGCGGGAGATACCGGGGAGCTGTTTTTT
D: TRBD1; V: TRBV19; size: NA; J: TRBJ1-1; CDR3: CASSIGQGFEAFF; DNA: TGTGCCAGTAGTATCGGACAGGGTTTTGAAGCTTTCTTT
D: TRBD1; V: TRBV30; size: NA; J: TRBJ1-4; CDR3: CACTGVATNEKLFF; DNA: TGTGCCTGTACAGGGGTTGCAACTAATGAAAAACTGTTTTTT
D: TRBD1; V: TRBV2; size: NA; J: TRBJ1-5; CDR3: CASRGQAPQPQHF; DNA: TGTGCCAGCAGAGGACAGGCGCCTCAGCCCCAGCATTTT
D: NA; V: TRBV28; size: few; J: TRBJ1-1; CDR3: CASSFQANTEAFF; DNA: TGTGCCAGCAGTTTTCAGGCGAACACTGAAGCTTTCTTT
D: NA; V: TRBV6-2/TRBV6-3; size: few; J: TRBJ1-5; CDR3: CASSPGAGMQPQHF; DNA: TGTGCCAGCAGCCCCGGGGCGGGGATGCAGCCCCAGCATTTT
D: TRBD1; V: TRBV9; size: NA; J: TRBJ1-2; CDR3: CASSPRTGNYGYTF; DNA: TGTGCCAGCAGCCCCCGGACAGGGAACTATGGCTACACCTTC
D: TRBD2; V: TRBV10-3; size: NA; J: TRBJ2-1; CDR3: CAILARAGVEQFF; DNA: TGTGCCATCCTTGCGCGAGCGGGAGTGGAGCAGTTCTTC
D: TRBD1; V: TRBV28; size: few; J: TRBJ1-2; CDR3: CASSPQAGGGYGYTF; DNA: TGTGCCAGCAGCCCCCAGGCAGGGGGCGGCTATGGCTACACCTTC
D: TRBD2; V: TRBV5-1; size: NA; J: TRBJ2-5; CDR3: CASSTGLAGGSETQYF; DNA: TGCGCCAGCAGCACAGGACTAGCGGGGGGTTCAGAGACCCAGTACTTC
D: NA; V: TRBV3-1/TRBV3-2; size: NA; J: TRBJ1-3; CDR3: CASSQDARGGSTIYF; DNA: TGTGCCAGCAGCCAAGATGCCAGAGGAGGAAGCACCATATATTTT
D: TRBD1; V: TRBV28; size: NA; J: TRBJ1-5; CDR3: CASDRERGLNQPQHF; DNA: TGTGCCAGTGACAGGGAACGTGGTCTTAATCAGCCCCAGCATTTT
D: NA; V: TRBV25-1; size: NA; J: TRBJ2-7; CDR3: CASSGDIQDEQYF; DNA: TGTGCCAGCAGTGGAGACATTCAGGACGAGCAGTACTTC
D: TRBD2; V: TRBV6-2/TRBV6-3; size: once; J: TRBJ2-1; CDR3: CASSPHIAGVGEQFF; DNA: TGTGCCAGCAGTCCACATATAGCGGGAGTTGGTGAGCAGTTCTTC
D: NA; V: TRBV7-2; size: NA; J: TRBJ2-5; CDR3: CASSLELGTRQETQYF; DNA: TGTGCCAGCAGCTTAGAGCTCGGGACAAGACAAGAGACCCAGTACTTC
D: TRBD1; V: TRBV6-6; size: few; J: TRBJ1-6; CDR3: CASSGLPPDREFLPYNSPLHF; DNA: TGTGCCAGCAGCGGACTGCCTCCGGACAGGGAATTTCTTCCCTATAATTCACCCCTCCACTTT
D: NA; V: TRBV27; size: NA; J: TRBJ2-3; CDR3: CASSYYGDTQYF; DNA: TGTGCCAGCAGTTACTATGGAGATACGCAGTATTTT
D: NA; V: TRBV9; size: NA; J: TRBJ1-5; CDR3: CASSVGGQDQPQHF; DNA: TGTGCCAGCAGCGTAGGGGGGCAGGATCAGCCCCAGCATTTT
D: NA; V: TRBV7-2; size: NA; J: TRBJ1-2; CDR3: CASSAQGGWGGYTF; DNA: TGTGCCAGCAGCGCTCAAGGAGGTTGGGGTGGCTACACCTTC
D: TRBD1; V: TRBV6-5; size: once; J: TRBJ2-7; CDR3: CASSLRTGWAEQYF; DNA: TGTGCCAGCAGTTTACGGACAGGGTGGGCCGAGCAGTACTTC
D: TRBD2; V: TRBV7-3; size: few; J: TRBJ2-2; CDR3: CASSSASGRGELFF; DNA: TGTGCCAGCAGCTCCGCTAGCGGCAGAGGGGAGCTGTTTTTT
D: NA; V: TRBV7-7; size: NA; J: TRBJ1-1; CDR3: CASSLTVNTEAFF; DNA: TGTGCCAGCAGCCTTACGGTGAACACTGAAGCTTTCTTT
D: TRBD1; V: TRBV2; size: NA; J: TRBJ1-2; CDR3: CASSLQGGSYGYTF; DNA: TGTGCCAGCAGCCTACAGGGGGGCAGCTATGGCTACACCTTC
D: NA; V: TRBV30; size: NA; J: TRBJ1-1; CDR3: CAWSGTGGRTEAFF; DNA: TGTGCCTGGAGTGGGACGGGCGGGAGGACTGAAGCTTTCTTT
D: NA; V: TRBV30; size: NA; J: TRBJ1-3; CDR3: CAWGGLGNTIYF; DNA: TGTGCCTGGGGAGGGCTTGGAAACACCATATATTTT
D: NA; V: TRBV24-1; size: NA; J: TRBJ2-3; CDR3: CATSDSSASTDTQYF; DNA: TGTGCCACCAGTGATAGTAGCGCTAGCACAGATACGCAGTATTTT
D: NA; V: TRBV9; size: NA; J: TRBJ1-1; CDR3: CASSVLPDTEAFF; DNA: TGTGCCAGCAGCGTCCTACCGGACACTGAAGCTTTCTTT
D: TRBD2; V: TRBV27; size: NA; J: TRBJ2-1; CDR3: CASSPQLAGANEQFF; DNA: TGTGCCAGCAGTCCTCAACTAGCGGGGGCTAATGAGCAGTTCTTC
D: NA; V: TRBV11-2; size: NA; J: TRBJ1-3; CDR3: CASSLYRDISGNTIYF; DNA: TGTGCCAGCAGCTTATATCGGGACATCTCTGGAAACACCATATATTTT
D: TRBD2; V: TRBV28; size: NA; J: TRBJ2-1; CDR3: CASSLWLAGGPGEQFF; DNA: TGTGCCAGCAGTTTATGGTTAGCGGGAGGGCCTGGGGAGCAGTTCTTC
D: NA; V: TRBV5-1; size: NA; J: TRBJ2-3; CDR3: CASSSLGDTQYF; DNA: TGCGCCAGCAGCTCCCTAGGAGATACGCAGTATTTT
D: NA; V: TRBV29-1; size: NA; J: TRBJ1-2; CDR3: CSVEGQLLHGYTF; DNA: TGCAGCGTTGAGGGACAATTGCTCCATGGCTACACCTTC
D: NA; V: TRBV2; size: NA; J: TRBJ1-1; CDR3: CASSEEYAGGTEAFF; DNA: TGTGCCAGCAGTGAGGAATACGCGGGGGGTACTGAAGCTTTCTTT
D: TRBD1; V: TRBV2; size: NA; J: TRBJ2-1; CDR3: CASSAGTGKFF; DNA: TGTGCCAGCAGTGCAGGGACAGGGAAGTTCTTC
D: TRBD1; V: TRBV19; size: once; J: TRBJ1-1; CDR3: CASSITGGTGAFF; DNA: TGTGCCAGTAGTATCACAGGGGGGACAGGAGCTTTCTTT
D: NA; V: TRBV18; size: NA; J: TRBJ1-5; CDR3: CASSRAQEMAQHF; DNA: TGTGCCAGCTCACGCGCTCAGGAAATGGCCCAGCATTTT
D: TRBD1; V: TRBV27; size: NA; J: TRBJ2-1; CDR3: CASSLTGQGRGNEQFF; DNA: TGTGCCAGCAGTTTAACCGGACAGGGGAGAGGGAATGAGCAGTTCTTC